This T cell receptor beta chain was identified during a study of T cell repertoires in cytomegalovirus infection. Overall study context: Public signatures in TCR beta pointed to CMV infection and matching HLA type.

Germline V gene data show CDR1 as MNHGY and CDR2 as SAAAGT. This CDR3 contains 15 residues. V was clipped by 0 bases and J by 3 bases; unmatched bases: 4. Comments on this clonotype: Antigen unknown.

TCRdb itself ran the reads through MiXCR, one entry per CDR3 protein. The sample consists of about 920,000 distinct CDR3 sequences, under 40% of them appearing once. Here the sequenced sample was cultured CD8+ T cells from PBMCs, taken from culture after CMV antigen stimulation. The chain recombines TRBV6-8 with TRBJ1-2, with 7 bases lining up with TRBD1. The TCR sequence derives from a human donor in good health (CMV status not recorded). Some clones in this sample may be carry-over from other donors' samples. CDR3 sequence reads: CASSYSRDSHYGYTF. The CDR3 coding sequence is TGTGCCAGCAGTTACTCGCGGGACAGCCACTATGGCTACACCTTC.